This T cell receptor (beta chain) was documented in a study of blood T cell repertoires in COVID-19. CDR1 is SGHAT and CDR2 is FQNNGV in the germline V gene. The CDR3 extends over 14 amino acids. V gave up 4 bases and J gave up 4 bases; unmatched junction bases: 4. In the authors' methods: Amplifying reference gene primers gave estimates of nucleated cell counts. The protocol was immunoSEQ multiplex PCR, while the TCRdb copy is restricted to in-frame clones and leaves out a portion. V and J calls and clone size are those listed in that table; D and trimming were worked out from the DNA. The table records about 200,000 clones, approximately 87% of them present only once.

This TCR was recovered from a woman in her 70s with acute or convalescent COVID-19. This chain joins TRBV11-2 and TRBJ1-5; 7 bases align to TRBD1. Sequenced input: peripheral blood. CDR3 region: CASSSGTANQPQHF. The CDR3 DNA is TGTGCCAGCAGCTCCGGGACAGCAAATCAGCCCCAGCATTTT.